The entry below describes one TCR beta chain. In the original analysis: Reference gene primer amplification gave estimated nucleated cell counts. TCRdb's table, derived via immunoSEQ multiplex PCR, lists solely in-frame clones and lacks some. V and J calls and clone size are given by that table; D and trimming were obtained from the DNA. The top ten clones hold about 6.5% of a sample with about 180,000 clones, about 82% of them seen once. The source of the sample is a study of blood T cell repertoires in COVID-19. Study details: Sites in the United States, Italy and Spain provided acute and convalescent COVID-19 samples. PBMCs, B-cell-depleted T cells, or T cells provided the cDNA or gDNA that made up the material.

The ends were cut back, 4 bases at V and 2 bases at J, with 11 bases in the middle. The germline gives CDR1 ENHRY, CDR2 SYGVKD. The CDR3 consists of 14 residues. V is TRBV10-3 and J is TRBJ1-1; TRBD1 is a possible D gene (5 bases). This receptor was identified in an older man with active or convalescent COVID-19. The sequenced sample was peripheral blood. The CDR3 protein is CAISGVGANTEAFF. Here the CDR3 DNA reads TGTGCCATCAGTGGGGTAGGGGCAAACACTGAAGCTTTCTTT.